The sequence of this TCR beta chain was determined in a study of cytomegalovirus exposure and HLA in healthy donors. Study details: Earlier, 90 million to 140 million unique TCR beta sequences were recovered from 200 million or so T cells by an analysis.

The PCR ran on 60 Vbeta and 13 Jbeta primers. Some clones are missing from TCRdb's copy, which holds only in-frame ones; the method was immunoSEQ multiplex PCR. The table shows about 130,000 clones, with 78% occurring only once. The CDR3 length is 15 residues. Germline trimming cut 5 bases from V and 1 base from J; bases unmatched to any gene: 7. The germline CDR1 and CDR2 sequences are SGHTA and FQGNSA. V is TRBV7-2 and J is TRBJ2-7; 8 bases fit TRBD2. The sample consisted of PBMCs. The sequence derives from a woman aged 40-49 years in good health and CMV-seronegative. This chain's CDR3 is CASSVMGGGSYEQYF. As DNA, the CDR3 is TGTGCCAGCAGCGTAATGGGCGGGGGGTCCTACGAGCAGTACTTC. Complete variable domain (other parts from reference TRBV7-2 and TRBJ2-7): GAGVSQSPSNKVTEKGKDVELRCDPISGHTALYWYRQSLGQGLEFLIYFQGNSAPDKSGLPSDRFSAERTGGSVSTLTIQRTQQEDSAVYLCASSVMGGGSYEQYFGPGTRLTVT.